A selection of T cell receptor beta chains follows, all from one sample in a study of blood T cell repertoires in COVID-19. Generated by immunoSEQ multiplex PCR, the TCRdb table keeps only in-frame clones and is missing some. The table shows 150,000 to 190,000 clones, with 76% occurring only once. Sequenced: peripheral blood. Receptor source: a woman aged 80 or over with acute or convalescent COVID-19. Both conserved end residues are part of each CDR3.

j_call: TRBJ2-7
v_call: TRBV12-3/TRBV12-4
cdr3_aa: CASSGGAPYEQYF

j_call: TRBJ2-7
v_call: TRBV5-1
cdr3_aa: CASRPTRDSSYEQYF

j_call: TRBJ2-3
v_call: TRBV19
cdr3_aa: CASSIPGVGTDTQYF

j_call: TRBJ1-3
v_call: TRBV3-1/TRBV3-2
cdr3_aa: CASSLRTGGNTIYF

j_call: TRBJ2-6
v_call: TRBV5-1
cdr3_aa: CASSLDASGANVLTF

j_call: TRBJ1-2
v_call: TRBV28
cdr3_aa: CASSPTRHYGYTF

j_call: TRBJ2-6
v_call: TRBV3-1/TRBV3-2
cdr3_aa: CASRLTTAGANVLTF

j_call: TRBJ1-2
v_call: TRBV4-3
cdr3_aa: CASSQDRGTYGYTF

j_call: TRBJ2-7
v_call: TRBV5-1
cdr3_aa: CASSSSDRTYEQYF

j_call: TRBJ1-2
v_call: TRBV7-2
cdr3_aa: CASSLNRDYGYTF

j_call: TRBJ2-3
v_call: TRBV2
cdr3_aa: CASKAASGTGTQYF

j_call: TRBJ1-2
v_call: TRBV18
cdr3_aa: CASSPAPGQGFYTF

j_call: TRBJ2-2
v_call: TRBV19
cdr3_aa: CASSTGLNTGELFF

j_call: TRBJ2-1
v_call: TRBV5-1
cdr3_aa: CASSPASGSYNEQFF

j_call: TRBJ2-7
v_call: TRBV6-5
cdr3_aa: CASGLAAAYEQYF

j_call: TRBJ1-4
v_call: TRBV18
cdr3_aa: CASSPRQGREKLFF

j_call: TRBJ2-3
v_call: TRBV2
cdr3_aa: CASRASGTGRDTQYF

j_call: TRBJ2-1
v_call: TRBV6-2/TRBV6-3
cdr3_aa: CASSPPGLGQNEQFF

j_call: TRBJ1-3
v_call: TRBV18
cdr3_aa: CASSPSRGGDTIYF

j_call: TRBJ1-5
v_call: TRBV18
cdr3_aa: CASSTDRDQPQHF

j_call: TRBJ2-5
v_call: TRBV24-1
cdr3_aa: CATSDRTGPQYF

j_call: TRBJ1-5
v_call: TRBV7-8
cdr3_aa: CASSLDRGQGSGSDQPQHF

j_call: TRBJ1-5
v_call: TRBV12-3/TRBV12-4
cdr3_aa: CASSVTGDQPQHF

j_call: TRBJ1-1
v_call: TRBV2
cdr3_aa: CASSERGFHTEAFF

j_call: TRBJ2-5
v_call: TRBV5-1
cdr3_aa: CASRGGNQETQYF

j_call: TRBJ2-1
v_call: TRBV2
cdr3_aa: CASSQDRGRTNEQFF

j_call: TRBJ1-5
v_call: TRBV9
cdr3_aa: CASSVGTGIDENQPQHF

j_call: TRBJ1-5
v_call: TRBV7-2
cdr3_aa: CASSLRRTGTGQPQHF

j_call: TRBJ1-1
v_call: TRBV20-1
cdr3_aa: CSASPRGKANTEAFF

j_call: TRBJ2-4
v_call: TRBV7-6
cdr3_aa: CASSPYVTGGRNIQYF

j_call: TRBJ1-2
v_call: TRBV7-9
cdr3_aa: CASSFGVGGGGYTF

j_call: TRBJ2-5
v_call: TRBV19
cdr3_aa: CASRATGGRETQYF

j_call: TRBJ1-5
v_call: TRBV4-2
cdr3_aa: CASSQEMTGVTGPQHF